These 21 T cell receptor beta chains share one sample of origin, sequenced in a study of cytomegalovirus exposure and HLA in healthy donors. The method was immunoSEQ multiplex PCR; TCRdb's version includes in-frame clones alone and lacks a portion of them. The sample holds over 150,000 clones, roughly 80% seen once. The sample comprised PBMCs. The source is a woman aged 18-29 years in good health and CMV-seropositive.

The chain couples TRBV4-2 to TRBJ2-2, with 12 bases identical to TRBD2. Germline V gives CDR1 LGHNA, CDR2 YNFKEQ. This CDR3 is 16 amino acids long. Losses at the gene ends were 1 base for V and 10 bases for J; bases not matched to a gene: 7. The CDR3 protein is CASSQGPSGGAAELFF. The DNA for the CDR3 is TGTGCCAGCAGCCAAGGTCCTAGCGGGGGGGCGGCGGAGCTGTTTTTT.

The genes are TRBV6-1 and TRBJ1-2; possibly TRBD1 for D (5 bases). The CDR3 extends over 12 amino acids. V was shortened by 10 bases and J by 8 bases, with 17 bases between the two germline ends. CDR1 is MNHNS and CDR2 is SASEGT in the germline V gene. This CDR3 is CATQGGTGGYTF. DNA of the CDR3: TGTGCCACCCAGGGAGGGACGGGCGGCTACACCTTC.

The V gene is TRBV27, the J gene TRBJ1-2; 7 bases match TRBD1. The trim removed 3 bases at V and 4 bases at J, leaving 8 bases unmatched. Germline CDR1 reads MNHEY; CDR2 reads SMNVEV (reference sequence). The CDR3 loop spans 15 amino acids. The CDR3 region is CASSFSETGIYGYTF. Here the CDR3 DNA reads TGTGCCAGCAGTTTCTCCGAGACAGGGATCTATGGCTACACCTTC.

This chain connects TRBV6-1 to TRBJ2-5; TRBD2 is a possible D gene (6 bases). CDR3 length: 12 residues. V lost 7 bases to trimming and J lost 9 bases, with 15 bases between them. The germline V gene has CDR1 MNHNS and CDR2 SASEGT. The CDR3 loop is CASMGIGRAQYF. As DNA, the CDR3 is TGTGCCAGCATGGGGATCGGGAGAGCCCAGTACTTC.

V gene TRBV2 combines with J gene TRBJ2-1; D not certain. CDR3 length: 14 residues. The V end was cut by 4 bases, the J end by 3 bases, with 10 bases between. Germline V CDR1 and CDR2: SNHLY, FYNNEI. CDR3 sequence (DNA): TGTGCCAGCAGTGCGTCCACACGCTACAATGAGCAGTTCTTC. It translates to CASSASTRYNEQFF. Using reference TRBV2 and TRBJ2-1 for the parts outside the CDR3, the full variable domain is EPEVTQTPSHQVTQMGQEVILRCVPISNHLYFYWYRQILGQKVEFLVSFYNNEISEKSEIFDDQFSVERPDGSNFTLKIRSTKLEDSAMYFCASSASTRYNEQFFGPGTRLTVL.

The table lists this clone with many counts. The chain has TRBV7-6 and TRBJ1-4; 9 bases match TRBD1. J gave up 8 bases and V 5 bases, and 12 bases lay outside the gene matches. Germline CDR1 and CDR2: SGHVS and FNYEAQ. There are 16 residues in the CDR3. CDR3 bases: TGTGCCAGCAGCGCCTACTCCGGGACAGGGCCCGAAAAACTGTTTTTT. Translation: CASSAYSGTGPEKLFF.

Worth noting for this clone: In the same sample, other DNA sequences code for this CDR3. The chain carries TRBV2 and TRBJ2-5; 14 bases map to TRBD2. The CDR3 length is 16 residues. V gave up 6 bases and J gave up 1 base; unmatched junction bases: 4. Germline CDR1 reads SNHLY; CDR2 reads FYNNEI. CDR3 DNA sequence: TGTGCCAGCAGGAGACTAGCGGGGGGGTCCCAAGAGACCCAGTACTTC. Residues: CASRRLAGGSQETQYF.

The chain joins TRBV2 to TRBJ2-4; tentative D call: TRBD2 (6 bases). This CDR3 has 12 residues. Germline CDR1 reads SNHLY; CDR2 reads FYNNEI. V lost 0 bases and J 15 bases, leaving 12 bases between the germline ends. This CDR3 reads CASSEAGGYWYF. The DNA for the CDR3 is TGTGCCAGCAGTGAAGCCGGGGGTTACTGGTACTTC.

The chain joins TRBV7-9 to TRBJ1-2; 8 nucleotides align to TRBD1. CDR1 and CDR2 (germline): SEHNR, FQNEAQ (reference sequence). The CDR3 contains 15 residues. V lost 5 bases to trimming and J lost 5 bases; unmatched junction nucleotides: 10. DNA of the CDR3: TGTGCCAGCAGCCCCAGGGGGCGCGGAGGATATGGCTACACCTTC. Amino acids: CASSPRGRGGYGYTF.

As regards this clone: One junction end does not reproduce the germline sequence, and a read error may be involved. CDR3 protein: CASSLDGPSSLDF. CDR3 nucleotide sequence: TGTGCCAGCAGCTTAGATGGGCCCAGTAGTTTGGACTTC. The rearrangement uses TRBV7-9 and TRBJ2-7; D gene unclear. This CDR3 comprises 13 residues. Germline V CDR1 and CDR2: SEHNR, FQNEAQ (reference sequence).

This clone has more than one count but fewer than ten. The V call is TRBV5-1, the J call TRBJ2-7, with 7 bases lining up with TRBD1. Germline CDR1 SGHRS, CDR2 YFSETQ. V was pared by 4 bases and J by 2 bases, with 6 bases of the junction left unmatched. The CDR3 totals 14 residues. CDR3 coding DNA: TGCGCCAGCAGCCCGGGACAGAGCACCTACGAGCAGTACTTC. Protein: CASSPGQSTYEQYF.

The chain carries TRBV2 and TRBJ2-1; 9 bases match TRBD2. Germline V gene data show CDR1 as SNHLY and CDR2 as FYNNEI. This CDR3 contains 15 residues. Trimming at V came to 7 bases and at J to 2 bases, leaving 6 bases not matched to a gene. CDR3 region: CASTTGTSPYNEQFF. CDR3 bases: TGTGCCAGCACGACCGGGACTAGCCCCTACAATGAGCAGTTCTTC.

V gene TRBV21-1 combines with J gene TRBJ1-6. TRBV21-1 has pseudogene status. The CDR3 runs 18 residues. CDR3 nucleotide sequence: TGTGCCAATCTACCGAACCGAGTAGGAGTAGGAAGGAATTCACCCCTCCACTTT. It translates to CANLPNRVGVGRNSPLHF.

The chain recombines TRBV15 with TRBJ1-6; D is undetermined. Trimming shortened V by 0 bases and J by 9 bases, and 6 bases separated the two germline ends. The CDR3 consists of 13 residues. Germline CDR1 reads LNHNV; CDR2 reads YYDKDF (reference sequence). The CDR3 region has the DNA TGTGCCACCAGCAGAGACGGAGTTTCACCCCTCCACTTT. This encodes CATSRDGVSPLHF.

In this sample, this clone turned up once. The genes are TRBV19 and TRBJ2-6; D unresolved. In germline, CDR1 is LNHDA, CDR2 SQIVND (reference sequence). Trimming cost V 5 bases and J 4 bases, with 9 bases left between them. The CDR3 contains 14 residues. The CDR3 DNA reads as TGTGCCAGTAGTGTCCCTCCCGGGGCCAACGTCCTGACTTTC. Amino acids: CASSVPPGANVLTF.

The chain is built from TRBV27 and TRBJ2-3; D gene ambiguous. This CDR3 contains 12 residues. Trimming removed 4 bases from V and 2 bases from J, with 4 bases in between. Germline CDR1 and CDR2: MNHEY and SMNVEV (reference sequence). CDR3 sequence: CASSSTTDTQYF. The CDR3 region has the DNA TGTGCCAGCAGTTCTACCACAGATACGCAGTATTTT.

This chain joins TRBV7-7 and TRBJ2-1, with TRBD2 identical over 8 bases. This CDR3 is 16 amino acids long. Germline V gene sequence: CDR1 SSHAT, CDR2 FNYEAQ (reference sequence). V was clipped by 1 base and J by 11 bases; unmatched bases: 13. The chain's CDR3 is CASSLERREGMGQQFF. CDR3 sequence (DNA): TGTGCCAGCAGCTTAGAGCGCCGGGAGGGGATGGGTCAGCAGTTCTTC.

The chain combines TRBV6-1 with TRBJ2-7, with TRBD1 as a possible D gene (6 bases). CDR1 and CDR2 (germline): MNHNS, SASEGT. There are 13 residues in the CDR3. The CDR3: CVIATGLEPQQYF. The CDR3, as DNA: TGTGTCATAGCGACAGGTCTTGAACCCCAGCAGTACTTC.

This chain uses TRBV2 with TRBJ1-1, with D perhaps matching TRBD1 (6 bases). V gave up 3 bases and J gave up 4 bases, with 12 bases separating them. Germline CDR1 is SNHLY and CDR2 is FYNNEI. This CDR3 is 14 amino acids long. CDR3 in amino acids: CASSEARGTTEAFF. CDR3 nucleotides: TGTGCCAGCAGTGAGGCCAGGGGAACCACTGAAGCTTTCTTT.

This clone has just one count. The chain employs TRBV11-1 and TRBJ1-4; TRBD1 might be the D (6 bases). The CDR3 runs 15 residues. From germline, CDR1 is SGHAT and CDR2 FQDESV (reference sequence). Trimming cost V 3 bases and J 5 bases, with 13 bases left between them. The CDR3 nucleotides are TGTGCCAGCAGCTTCCGAGGGGGGGCGAATGAAAAACTGTTTTTT. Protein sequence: CASSFRGGANEKLFF. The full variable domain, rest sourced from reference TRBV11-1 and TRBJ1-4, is EAEVAQSPRYKITEKSQAVAFWCDPISGHATLYWYRQILGQGPELLVQFQDESVVDDSQLPKDRFSAERLKGVDSTLKIQPAELGDSAMYLCASSFRGGANEKLFFGSGTQLSVL.

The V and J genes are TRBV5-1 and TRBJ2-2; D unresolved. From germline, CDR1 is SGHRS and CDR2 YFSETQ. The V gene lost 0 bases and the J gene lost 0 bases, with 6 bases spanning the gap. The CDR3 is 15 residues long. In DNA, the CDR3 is TGCGCCAGCAGCTTGGGGGCCCCGAACACCGGGGAGCTGTTTTTT. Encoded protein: CASSLGAPNTGELFF.